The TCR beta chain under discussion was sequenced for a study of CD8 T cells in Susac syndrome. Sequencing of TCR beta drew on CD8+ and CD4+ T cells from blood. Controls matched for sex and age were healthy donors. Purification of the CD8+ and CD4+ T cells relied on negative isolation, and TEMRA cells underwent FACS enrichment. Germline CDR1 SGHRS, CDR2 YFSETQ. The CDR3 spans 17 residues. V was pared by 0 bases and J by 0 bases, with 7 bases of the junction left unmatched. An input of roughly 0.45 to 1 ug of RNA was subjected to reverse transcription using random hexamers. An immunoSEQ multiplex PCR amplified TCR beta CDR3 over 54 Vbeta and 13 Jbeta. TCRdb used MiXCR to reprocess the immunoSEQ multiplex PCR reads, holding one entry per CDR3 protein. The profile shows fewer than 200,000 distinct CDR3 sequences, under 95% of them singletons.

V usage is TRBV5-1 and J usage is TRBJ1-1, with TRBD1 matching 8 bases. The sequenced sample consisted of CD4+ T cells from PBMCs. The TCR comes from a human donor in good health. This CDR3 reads CASSLGWQGAMNTEAFF. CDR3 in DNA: TGCGCCAGCAGCTTGGGATGGCAGGGGGCTATGAACACTGAAGCTTTCTTT.